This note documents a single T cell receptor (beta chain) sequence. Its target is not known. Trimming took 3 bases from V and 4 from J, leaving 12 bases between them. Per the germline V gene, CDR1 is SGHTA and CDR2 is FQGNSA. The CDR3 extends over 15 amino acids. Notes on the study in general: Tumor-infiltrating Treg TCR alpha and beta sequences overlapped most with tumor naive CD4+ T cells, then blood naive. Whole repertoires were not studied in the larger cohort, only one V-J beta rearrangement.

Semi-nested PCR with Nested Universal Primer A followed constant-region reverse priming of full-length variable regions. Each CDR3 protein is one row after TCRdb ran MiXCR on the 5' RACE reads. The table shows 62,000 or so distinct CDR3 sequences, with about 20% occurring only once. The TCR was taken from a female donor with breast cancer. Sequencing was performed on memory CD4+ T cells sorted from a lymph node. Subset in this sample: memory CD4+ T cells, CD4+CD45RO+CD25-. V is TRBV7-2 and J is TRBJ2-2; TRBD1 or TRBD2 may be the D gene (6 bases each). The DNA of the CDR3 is TGTGCCAGCAGCTTCACCGGGGGCCTCACCGGGGAGCTGTTTTTT. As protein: CASSFTGGLTGELFF.